These T cell receptor beta chains were read from a single sample in a study of blood T cell repertoires in COVID-19. Sequenced by immunoSEQ multiplex PCR; TCRdb stores in-frame clones only, minus some. The sample lists roughly 670,000 clones, 90% occurring once. Sequencing input: peripheral blood. These receptor sequences come from a woman aged 18-29 years with acute or convalescent COVID-19. Each CDR3 is given with its conserved first and last residue. D genes are given only for firm matches. The size of a clone is reported for some rows only, either as once, few or many, or as a class for expanded clones.

abundance	v_gene	d_gene	j_gene	CDR3aa	CDR3nt
once	TRBV6-2/TRBV6-3	-	TRBJ1-5	CASSLGQNQPQHF	TGTGCCAGCAGCTTAGGACAGAATCAGCCCCAGCATTTT
-	TRBV11-2	-	TRBJ1-2	CASSLEQRVYGYTF	TGTGCCAGCAGCTTAGAACAGAGGGTCTATGGCTACACCTTC
-	TRBV3-1/TRBV3-2	-	TRBJ1-3	CASSLQGPSGNTIYF	TGTGCCAGCAGCCTACAGGGACCCTCTGGAAACACCATATATTTT
-	TRBV6-2/TRBV6-3	-	TRBJ1-4	CASSKDPSRPKLFF	TGTGCCAGCAGCAAGGACCCTAGCCGACCCAAACTGTTTTTT
-	TRBV3-1/TRBV3-2	-	TRBJ2-7	CASSQRDEQYF	TGTGCCAGCAGCCAACGGGACGAGCAGTACTTC
-	TRBV5-1	-	TRBJ1-2	CASSLGPPYGYTF	TGCGCCAGCAGCTTGGGGCCCCCATATGGCTACACCTTC
-	TRBV11-2	TRBD1	TRBJ1-1	CASSLRLQGVREAEAFF	TGTGCCAGCAGCTTAAGATTACAGGGGGTAAGAGAAGCTGAAGCTTTCTTT
-	TRBV7-9	TRBD1	TRBJ1-2	CASSGTLTGLDYGYTF	TGTGCCAGCAGCGGAACTCTGACAGGGTTAGACTATGGCTACACCTTC
-	TRBV4-3	-	TRBJ1-2	CASSQTGSLHYGYTF	TGCGCCAGCAGCCAAACAGGGTCTTTACACTATGGCTACACCTTC
-	TRBV5-1	-	TRBJ2-3	CASSLVPTLDTQYF	TGCGCCAGCAGCTTGGTGCCTACCCTAGATACGCAGTATTTT
once	TRBV13	-	TRBJ1-2	CASSYPTEGVFYYGYTF	TGTGCCAGCAGCTACCCTACAGAGGGGGTCTTCTACTATGGCTACACCTTC
-	TRBV24-1	-	TRBJ1-2	CATSDLSGGHGYTF	TGTGCCACCAGTGATTTGTCGGGGGGCCATGGCTACACCTTC
-	TRBV20-1	-	TRBJ1-2	CSAPVDYGYTF	TGCAGTGCTCCGGTGGACTATGGCTACACCTTC
-	TRBV10-2	-	TRBJ1-1	CASSHRENTEAFF	TGCGCCAGCAGCCATAGAGAAAACACTGAAGCTTTCTTT
once	TRBV29-1	-	TRBJ2-7	CSVGGVSIPEQYF	TGCAGCGTTGGGGGGGTTTCGATTCCCGAGCAGTACTTC
-	TRBV3-1/TRBV3-2	TRBD1	TRBJ1-6	CASSQVRTGYNSPLHF	TGTGCCAGCAGCCAAGTTAGGACAGGTTATAATTCACCCCTCCACTTT
-	TRBV19	TRBD1	TRBJ2-7	CASTYRTGGSYEQYF	TGTGCCAGTACTTACAGGACAGGGGGCTCCTACGAGCAGTACTTC
-	TRBV4-3	TRBD2	TRBJ2-3	CASSQGYGGGGTDTQYF	TGCGCCAGCAGCCAAGGATACGGGGGGGGAGGCACAGATACGCAGTATTTT
-	TRBV29-1	-	TRBJ2-2	CSVEVRVDTGELFF	TGCAGCGTTGAAGTGAGGGTAGACACCGGGGAGCTGTTTTTT
once	TRBV24-1	TRBD2	TRBJ2-3	CATSGLAGEDTQYF	TGTGCCACCAGTGGACTAGCGGGAGAAGATACGCAGTATTTT
-	TRBV6-2/TRBV6-3	TRBD1	TRBJ2-5	CASSYIPGQGVETQYF	TGTGCCAGCAGTTACATTCCGGGACAGGGGGTGGAGACCCAGTACTTC
-	TRBV24-1	-	TRBJ2-2	CATRDWTGELFF	TGTGCCACCAGAGACTGGACCGGGGAGCTGTTTTTT
-	TRBV6-5	-	TRBJ1-2	CASSDSPAGYTF	TGTGCCAGCAGCGACAGTCCGGCTGGCTACACCTTC
-	TRBV28	-	TRBJ1-2	CASSRQLYGYTF	TGTGCCAGCAGCCGACAGCTCTATGGCTACACCTTC
few	TRBV12-3/TRBV12-4	-	TRBJ2-1	CASSIGTLNEQFF	TGTGCCAGCAGTATCGGGACTTTAAATGAGCAGTTCTTC
-	TRBV11-3	-	TRBJ2-3	CASSLERTDTQYF	TGTGCCAGCAGCTTAGAGCGAACAGATACGCAGTATTTT
-	TRBV10-2	-	TRBJ1-6	CASSESPHFATGSPLHF	TGCGCCAGCAGTGAGTCCCCGCATTTCGCGACGGGTTCACCCCTCCACTTT
-	TRBV19	TRBD2	TRBJ2-7	CASSIARTSPYEQYF	TGTGCCAGTAGTATAGCAAGGACTAGCCCGTACGAGCAGTACTTC
once	TRBV30	-	TRBJ2-3	CAWSVSGADTQYF	TGTGCCTGGAGTGTATCCGGGGCAGATACGCAGTATTTT
-	TRBV3-1/TRBV3-2	TRBD2	TRBJ2-7	CASSQDRTRTYEQYF	TGTGCCAGCAGCCAAGATCGGACTAGGACCTACGAGCAGTACTTC
-	TRBV4-1	-	TRBJ1-6	CASSQEVEVRSPLHF	TGCGCCAGCAGCCAGGAGGTGGAGGTTCGATCACCCCTCCACTTT
-	TRBV5-6	-	TRBJ1-5	CASSLGGGSNQPQHF	TGTGCCAGCAGCTTGGGAGGGGGAAGCAATCAGCCCCAGCATTTT
-	TRBV14	-	TRBJ1-6	CASSRTGWDSPLHF	TGTGCCAGCAGCCGTACAGGGTGGGATTCACCCCTCCACTTT
-	TRBV24-1	-	TRBJ1-2	CATSDDRRGIYGYTF	TGTGCCACCAGTGATGACAGAAGAGGAATCTATGGCTACACCTTC
once	TRBV6-5	-	TRBJ2-5	CASSNPEQGRETQYF	TGTGCCAGCAGTAACCCAGAACAGGGTCGGGAGACCCAGTACTTC
-	TRBV5-5	TRBD1	TRBJ1-1	CASSLDGTGTSEAFF	TGTGCCAGCAGCTTGGACGGGACAGGGACCTCTGAAGCTTTCTTT
-	TRBV27	TRBD1	TRBJ1-5	CARVDRPNQPQHF	TGTGCCAGGGTGGACAGGCCCAATCAGCCCCAGCATTTT
-	TRBV27	TRBD1	TRBJ2-3	CASSLAGTGGYTQYF	TGTGCCAGCAGTTTAGCCGGGACAGGGGGTTATACGCAGTATTTT
-	TRBV5-1	TRBD1	TRBJ1-1	CASSLGQGYTEAFF	TGCGCCAGCAGCCTAGGACAGGGGTACACTGAAGCTTTCTTT
-	TRBV27	-	TRBJ1-1	CASSFGTRDKAFF	TGTGCCAGCAGTTTCGGGACAAGGGATAAAGCTTTCTTT
-	TRBV9	-	TRBJ2-2	CASSVVASPGELFF	TGTGCCAGCAGCGTAGTGGCTAGCCCCGGGGAGCTGTTTTTT
-	TRBV4-1	TRBD1	TRBJ1-3	CASSPGPGTGGHTIYF	TGCGCCAGCAGCCCAGGGCCAGGGACAGGGGGACACACCATATATTTT
-	TRBV5-1	TRBD2	TRBJ2-2	CASSTRTSGGPVTGELFF	TGCGCCAGCAGCACCCGGACTAGCGGGGGGCCAGTCACCGGGGAGCTGTTTTTT
few	TRBV4-1	TRBD1	TRBJ1-2	CASSHHLDGQGVIGYTF	TGCGCCAGCAGCCATCATTTAGATGGACAGGGTGTAATTGGCTACACCTTC
-	TRBV6-5	-	TRBJ2-7	CASRVRGYEQYF	TGTGCCAGCAGAGTCCGGGGCTACGAGCAGTACTTC
-	TRBV4-1	-	TRBJ1-2	CASSQGRWEANYGYTF	TGCGCCAGCAGCCAAGGGCGGTGGGAGGCTAACTATGGCTACACCTTC
-	TRBV12-3/TRBV12-4	-	TRBJ2-1	CASSFRFDEQFF	TGTGCCAGCAGTTTCCGGTTTGATGAGCAGTTCTTC
-	TRBV27	-	TRBJ2-6	CASISLSGANVLTF	TGTGCCAGCATCTCCCTCTCTGGGGCCAACGTCCTGACTTTC
-	TRBV2	-	TRBJ1-1	CASSGSQYTEAFF	TGTGCCAGCAGTGGCTCACAGTACACTGAAGCTTTCTTT
-	TRBV10-1	-	TRBJ1-4	CASSEGRLGANEKLFF	TGCGCCAGCAGTGAGGGGAGGCTCGGCGCAAATGAAAAACTGTTTTTT
-	TRBV4-3	-	TRBJ1-5	CASSQDSRSNQPQHF	TGCGCCAGCAGCCAAGACTCACGGAGCAATCAGCCCCAGCATTTT
-	TRBV3-1/TRBV3-2	-	TRBJ1-3	CASSPDSSGNTIYF	TGTGCCAGCAGCCCCGACAGCTCTGGAAACACCATATATTTT
-	TRBV7-3	-	TRBJ2-1	CASRRGANNEQFF	TGTGCCAGCCGCCGGGGAGCAAACAATGAGCAGTTCTTC
-	TRBV7-3	TRBD1	TRBJ2-1	CASSLMDRGKDEQFF	TGTGCCAGCAGCTTAATGGACAGGGGTAAAGATGAGCAGTTCTTC
-	TRBV21-1	-	TRBJ1-2	CASSPRTGNGYTF	TGTGCCAGCAGCCCACGGACAGGGAATGGCTACACCTTC